This T cell receptor beta chain was observed in a study of T cell clonotyping in hematopoietic cell transplantation. Study conclusions and caveats: Higher Inverse Simpson Index values in graft donor and pretransplant recipient predicted broader posttransplant TCR diversity. After transplant, recipient diversity fell while pathologically expanded clonotypes grew through day 180.

Concerning this clone itself: Antigen specificity is unknown.

Recipient blood drawn about 28 days pretransplant and days 30, 100, 180 after. Sequenced by immunoSEQ multiplex PCR; TCRdb stores in-frame clones only, minus some. The data contain more than 10,000 clones, about four fifths of them singletons. V shed 6 bases and J shed 4 bases, with 12 bases lying between them. Germline-derived CDR1 and CDR2 are ENHRY and SYGVKD. The CDR3 sequence is 13 residues long. Sequenced here: PBMCs, sampled 100 days after allogeneic stem cell transplant. The source of this sequence is a female patient aged 40 to 55 who had an allogeneic stem cell transplant from a related donor, so T cells may come from the graft donor. Some clones in this sample may be carry-over from other donors' samples. This sequence joins TRBV10-3 and TRBJ1-2; D gene uncertain. CDR3 in DNA: TGTGCCATCAGAGAGACGGGAGCCTATGGCTACACCTTC. This codes for CAIRETGAYGYTF.